The 3 T cell receptor beta chains in this list originate from one sample, sequenced in a study of T cells in Graves' hyperthyroidism and ophthalmopathy. Using RNA transcripts as the source, TCR beta CDR3 regions were amplified. First-round RT-PCR of the TCR CDR3 relied on the HTBI primer set. TCRdb recomputed calls from the multiplex PCR reads with MiXCR, one row per CDR3 protein. The data contain approximately 710,000 distinct CDR3 sequences, roughly 17% of them singletons. Sequencing was carried out using blood. The receptor set was obtained from a man in his forties or fifties with Graves' hyperthyroidism.

The rearrangement joins TRBV19 to TRBJ1-4; TRBD1 agrees at 7 bases. Germline V gene sequence: CDR1 LNHDA, CDR2 SQIVND (reference sequence). V shed 6 bases and J 4 bases; nucleotides not matched to a gene: 5. The CDR3 runs 14 residues. The CDR3 bases are TGTGCCAGTAGGGTGACAGGGAGTAATGAAAAACTGTTTTTT. This encodes CASRVTGSNEKLFF.

The rearrangement joins TRBV5-1 to TRBJ2-1; TRBD2 matches at 9 bases. CDR1 is SGHRS and CDR2 is YFSETQ in the germline V gene. The CDR3 length is 16 residues. Losses at the gene ends were 4 bases for V and 5 bases for J; bases not matched to a gene: 10. CDR3 DNA sequence: TGCGCCAGCAGCCAACTAGCGGGCGGGATACACAATGAGCAGTTCTTC. Amino acid sequence: CASSQLAGGIHNEQFF.

This chain links TRBV10-3 with TRBJ2-1; 7 bases line up with TRBD1. Germline V gives CDR1 ENHRY, CDR2 SYGVKD. The length of the CDR3 is 13 residues. The J segment lost 7 bases and the V segment lost 4 bases, leaving 4 bases of the junction unmatched. The CDR3 is CAISGQGENEQFF. CDR3 coding DNA: TGTGCCATCAGTGGACAGGGAGAAAATGAGCAGTTCTTC.